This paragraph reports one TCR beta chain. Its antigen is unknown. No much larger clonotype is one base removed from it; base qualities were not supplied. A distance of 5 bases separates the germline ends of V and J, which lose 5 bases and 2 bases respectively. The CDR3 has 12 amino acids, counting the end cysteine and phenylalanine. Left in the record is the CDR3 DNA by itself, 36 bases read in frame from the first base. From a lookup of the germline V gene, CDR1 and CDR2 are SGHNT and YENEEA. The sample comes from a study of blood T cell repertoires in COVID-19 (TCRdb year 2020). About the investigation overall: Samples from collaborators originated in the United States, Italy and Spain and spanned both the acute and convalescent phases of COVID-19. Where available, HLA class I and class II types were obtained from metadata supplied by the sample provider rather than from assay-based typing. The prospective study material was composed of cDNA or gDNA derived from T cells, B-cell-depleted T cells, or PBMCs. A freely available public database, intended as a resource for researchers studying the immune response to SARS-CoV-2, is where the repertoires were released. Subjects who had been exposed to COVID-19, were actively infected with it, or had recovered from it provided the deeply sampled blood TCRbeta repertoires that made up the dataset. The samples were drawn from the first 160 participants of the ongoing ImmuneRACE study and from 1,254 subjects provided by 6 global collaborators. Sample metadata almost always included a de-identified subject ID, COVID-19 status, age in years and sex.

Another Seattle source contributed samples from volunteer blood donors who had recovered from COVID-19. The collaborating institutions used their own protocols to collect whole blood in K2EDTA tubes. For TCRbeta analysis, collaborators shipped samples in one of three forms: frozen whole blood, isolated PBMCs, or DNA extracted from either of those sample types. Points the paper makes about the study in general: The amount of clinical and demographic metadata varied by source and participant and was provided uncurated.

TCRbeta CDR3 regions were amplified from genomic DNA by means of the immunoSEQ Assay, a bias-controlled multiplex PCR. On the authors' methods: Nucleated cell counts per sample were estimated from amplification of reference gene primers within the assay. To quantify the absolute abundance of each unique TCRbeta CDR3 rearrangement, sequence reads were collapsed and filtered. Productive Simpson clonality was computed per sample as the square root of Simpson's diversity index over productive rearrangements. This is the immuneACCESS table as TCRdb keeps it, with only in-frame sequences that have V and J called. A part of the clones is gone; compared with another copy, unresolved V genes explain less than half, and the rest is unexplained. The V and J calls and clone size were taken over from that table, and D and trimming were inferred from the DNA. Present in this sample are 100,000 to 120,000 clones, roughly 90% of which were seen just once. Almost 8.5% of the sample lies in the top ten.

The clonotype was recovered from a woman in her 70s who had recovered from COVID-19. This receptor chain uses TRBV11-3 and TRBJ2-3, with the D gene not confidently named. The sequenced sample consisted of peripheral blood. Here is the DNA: TGTGCCAGCAGCCACTCCACAGATACGCAGTATTTT. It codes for CASSHSTDTQYF.